A selection of T cell receptor beta chains follows, all from one sample in a study of T cell responses to AZD1222 COVID-19 vaccine. Some clones are missing from TCRdb's copy, which holds only in-frame ones; the method was immunoSEQ multiplex PCR. The sample comprises roughly 150,000 clones, roughly 90% of which are singletons, and approximately 4.5% rests with the top ten. The material sequenced was peripheral blood, taken on day 0 of AZD1222 vaccination. These receptors were collected from an adult in good health. Each CDR3 is given with its conserved first and last residue. Each record gives: V gene, CDR3 length, clone size, J gene, D gene, CDR3 protein, CDR3 DNA. D genes are given only for firm matches. The size field is filled for only some rows; it gives once, few, many or a size class.

V gene: TRBV18; CDR3 length: 16; clone size: -; J gene: TRBJ2-7; D gene: -; CDR3 protein: CASSPSSTGFTYEQYF; CDR3 DNA: TGTGCCAGCTCACCAAGTTCAACGGGGTTCACCTACGAGCAGTACTTC
V gene: TRBV6-5; CDR3 length: 13; clone size: few; J gene: TRBJ1-6; D gene: -; CDR3 protein: CASSSGAGSPLHF; CDR3 DNA: TGTGCCAGCAGTTCGGGGGCGGGTTCACCCCTCCACTTT
V gene: TRBV5-1; CDR3 length: 15; clone size: -; J gene: TRBJ1-1; D gene: -; CDR3 protein: CASSLEGEENTEAFF; CDR3 DNA: TGCGCCAGCAGCTTGGAAGGGGAGGAGAACACTGAAGCTTTCTTT
V gene: TRBV19; CDR3 length: 12; clone size: -; J gene: TRBJ2-7; D gene: -; CDR3 protein: CASANAAGEQYF; CDR3 DNA: TGTGCCAGTGCAAACGCAGCCGGCGAGCAGTACTTC
V gene: TRBV27; CDR3 length: 14; clone size: -; J gene: TRBJ1-4; D gene: -; CDR3 protein: CASSRISANEKLFF; CDR3 DNA: TGTGCCAGCAGTCGGATCTCGGCTAATGAAAAACTGTTTTTT
V gene: TRBV29-1; CDR3 length: 14; clone size: -; J gene: TRBJ2-1; D gene: TRBD2; CDR3 protein: CSVDSGTSGNEQFF; CDR3 DNA: TGCAGCGTTGACTCGGGGACTAGTGGTAATGAGCAGTTCTTC
V gene: TRBV7-9; CDR3 length: 15; clone size: -; J gene: TRBJ1-5; D gene: -; CDR3 protein: CASSLEGGSNQPQHF; CDR3 DNA: TGTGCCAGCAGCTTAGAGGGGGGGAGCAATCAGCCCCAGCATTTT
V gene: TRBV11-2; CDR3 length: 14; clone size: -; J gene: TRBJ1-1; D gene: -; CDR3 protein: CASSPWGGVAEAFF; CDR3 DNA: TGTGCCAGCAGCCCGTGGGGGGGTGTAGCTGAAGCTTTCTTT
V gene: TRBV5-1; CDR3 length: 14; clone size: -; J gene: TRBJ2-3; D gene: -; CDR3 protein: CASSLATPTDTQYF; CDR3 DNA: TGCGCCAGCAGCTTGGCCACACCTACAGATACGCAGTATTTT
V gene: TRBV13; CDR3 length: 14; clone size: -; J gene: TRBJ1-2; D gene: -; CDR3 protein: CASSPTRGGYGYTF; CDR3 DNA: TGTGCCAGCAGCCCCACCCGCGGAGGCTATGGCTACACCTTC
V gene: TRBV5-4; CDR3 length: 14; clone size: -; J gene: TRBJ1-1; D gene: TRBD1; CDR3 protein: CASAPGTGSNHPFF; CDR3 DNA: TGTGCCAGCGCTCCCGGGACAGGGAGCAATCACCCTTTCTTT
V gene: TRBV11-2; CDR3 length: 17; clone size: -; J gene: TRBJ2-5; D gene: TRBD2; CDR3 protein: CASSLEDWSGGQETQYF; CDR3 DNA: TGTGCCAGCAGCTTGGAGGACTGGAGCGGGGGGCAAGAGACCCAGTACTTC
V gene: TRBV2; CDR3 length: 14; clone size: -; J gene: TRBJ1-2; D gene: -; CDR3 protein: CASSWTERVYGYTF; CDR3 DNA: TGTGCCAGCAGCTGGACCGAACGCGTCTATGGCTACACCTTC
V gene: TRBV6-1; CDR3 length: 12; clone size: -; J gene: TRBJ1-2; D gene: -; CDR3 protein: CASSDDLYGYTF; CDR3 DNA: TGTGCCAGCAGTGATGACCTCTATGGCTACACCTTC
V gene: TRBV2; CDR3 length: 17; clone size: -; J gene: TRBJ1-6; D gene: -; CDR3 protein: CASSATTGSSYNSPLHF; CDR3 DNA: TGTGCCAGCAGCGCCACCACAGGGAGCTCCTATAATTCACCCCTCCACTTT
V gene: TRBV4-1; CDR3 length: 15; clone size: -; J gene: TRBJ1-4; D gene: TRBD1; CDR3 protein: CASSQVPTGGEKLFF; CDR3 DNA: TGCGCCAGCAGCCAAGTCCCGACAGGGGGTGAAAAACTGTTTTTT
V gene: TRBV3-1/TRBV3-2; CDR3 length: 13; clone size: -; J gene: TRBJ1-1; D gene: -; CDR3 protein: CASSQDRGTEAFF; CDR3 DNA: TGTGCCAGCAGCCAAGATCGGGGGACTGAAGCTTTCTTT
V gene: TRBV3-1/TRBV3-2; CDR3 length: 13; clone size: -; J gene: TRBJ1-2; D gene: -; CDR3 protein: CASSRNWDYGYTF; CDR3 DNA: TGTGCCAGCAGCCGGAACTGGGACTATGGCTACACCTTC
V gene: TRBV15; CDR3 length: 14; clone size: -; J gene: TRBJ1-2; D gene: TRBD1; CDR3 protein: CATSNRTGGSGYTF; CDR3 DNA: TGTGCCACCAGCAACCGGACAGGGGGCTCGGGCTACACCTTC
V gene: TRBV28; CDR3 length: 16; clone size: -; J gene: TRBJ2-3; D gene: TRBD2; CDR3 protein: CASSDLGAGAMDTQYF; CDR3 DNA: TGTGCCAGCAGTGACCTGGGAGCGGGAGCTATGGATACGCAGTATTTT
V gene: TRBV28; CDR3 length: 17; clone size: once; J gene: TRBJ2-3; D gene: TRBD2; CDR3 protein: CASSPVGASGRKDTQYF; CDR3 DNA: TGTGCCAGCAGTCCCGTAGGAGCTAGCGGGAGGAAAGATACGCAGTATTTT
V gene: TRBV13; CDR3 length: 11; clone size: -; J gene: TRBJ2-7; D gene: -; CDR3 protein: CASSARGEQYF; CDR3 DNA: TGTGCCAGCAGCGCCCGAGGAGAGCAGTACTTC
V gene: TRBV2; CDR3 length: 14; clone size: -; J gene: TRBJ1-3; D gene: TRBD1; CDR3 protein: CASSTQGRGNTIYF; CDR3 DNA: TGTGCCAGCAGTACACAGGGGCGTGGAAACACCATATATTTT
V gene: TRBV23-1; CDR3 length: 14; clone size: few; J gene: TRBJ1-1; D gene: -; CDR3 protein: CASSKYSGDTEAFF; CDR3 DNA: TGCGCCAGCAGTAAATATTCAGGGGACACTGAAGCTTTCTTT
V gene: TRBV5-4; CDR3 length: 13; clone size: few; J gene: TRBJ1-1; D gene: -; CDR3 protein: CASSFQGNTEAFF; CDR3 DNA: TGTGCCAGCAGCTTCCAGGGAAACACTGAAGCTTTCTTT
V gene: TRBV19; CDR3 length: 14; clone size: -; J gene: TRBJ1-5; D gene: -; CDR3 protein: CASSMSGNNQPQHF; CDR3 DNA: TGTGCCAGTAGTATGTCAGGGAACAATCAGCCCCAGCATTTT
V gene: TRBV27; CDR3 length: 16; clone size: -; J gene: TRBJ2-2; D gene: -; CDR3 protein: CASISPGPQHAGELFF; CDR3 DNA: TGTGCCAGCATCTCACCAGGACCCCAACACGCCGGGGAGCTGTTTTTT
V gene: TRBV9; CDR3 length: 13; clone size: once; J gene: TRBJ2-3; D gene: -; CDR3 protein: CASSVAGEDTQYF; CDR3 DNA: TGTGCCAGCAGCGTAGCAGGGGAGGATACGCAGTATTTT
V gene: TRBV7-8; CDR3 length: 13; clone size: -; J gene: TRBJ2-5; D gene: -; CDR3 protein: CASSLGEQETQYF; CDR3 DNA: TGTGCCAGCAGCCTGGGGGAACAAGAGACCCAGTACTTC
V gene: TRBV27; CDR3 length: 16; clone size: -; J gene: TRBJ1-1; D gene: -; CDR3 protein: CASSLSFPGAFTEAFF; CDR3 DNA: TGTGCCAGCAGTTTATCTTTTCCGGGGGCCTTCACTGAAGCTTTCTTT
V gene: TRBV4-1; CDR3 length: 12; clone size: -; J gene: TRBJ1-2; D gene: -; CDR3 protein: CASSQGGWGYTF; CDR3 DNA: TGCGCCAGCAGCCAGGGGGGTTGGGGCTACACCTTC
V gene: TRBV2; CDR3 length: 15; clone size: -; J gene: TRBJ1-4; D gene: -; CDR3 protein: CASKGTLATNEKLFF; CDR3 DNA: TGTGCCAGCAAGGGTACTCTTGCAACTAATGAAAAACTGTTTTTT
V gene: TRBV27; CDR3 length: 15; clone size: -; J gene: TRBJ1-1; D gene: -; CDR3 protein: CASSTIPSGHTEAFF; CDR3 DNA: TGTGCCAGCAGTACAATCCCCTCAGGCCACACTGAAGCTTTCTTT
V gene: TRBV7-2; CDR3 length: 18; clone size: -; J gene: TRBJ2-6; D gene: TRBD2; CDR3 protein: CASRPNSGGPSGANVLTF; CDR3 DNA: TGTGCCAGCAGGCCGAATAGCGGGGGGCCCTCTGGGGCCAACGTCCTGACTTTC
V gene: TRBV18; CDR3 length: 15; clone size: -; J gene: TRBJ2-2; D gene: -; CDR3 protein: CASSPQGANTGELFF; CDR3 DNA: TGTGCCAGCTCACCACAAGGCGCGAACACCGGGGAGCTGTTTTTT
V gene: TRBV7-2; CDR3 length: 15; clone size: -; J gene: TRBJ2-1; D gene: TRBD2; CDR3 protein: CASSLISSGNNEQFF; CDR3 DNA: TGTGCCAGCAGCTTAATATCTAGCGGGAACAATGAGCAGTTCTTC
V gene: TRBV30; CDR3 length: 12; clone size: -; J gene: TRBJ1-2; D gene: -; CDR3 protein: CAWRSGSYGYTF; CDR3 DNA: TGTGCCTGGAGGTCCGGGTCTTATGGCTACACCTTC
V gene: TRBV13; CDR3 length: 15; clone size: -; J gene: TRBJ2-5; D gene: -; CDR3 protein: CASSPGGQTVETQYF; CDR3 DNA: TGTGCCAGCAGCCCCGGGGGCCAAACGGTGGAGACCCAGTACTTC
V gene: TRBV6-4; CDR3 length: 15; clone size: -; J gene: TRBJ1-2; D gene: -; CDR3 protein: CASSANSGGPYGYTF; CDR3 DNA: TGTGCCAGCAGTGCCAACTCGGGGGGCCCCTATGGCTACACCTTC
V gene: TRBV4-1; CDR3 length: 13; clone size: -; J gene: TRBJ2-1; D gene: -; CDR3 protein: CASSQVSYNEQFF; CDR3 DNA: TGCGCCAGCAGCCAAGTCTCCTACAATGAGCAGTTCTTC
V gene: TRBV18; CDR3 length: 14; clone size: -; J gene: TRBJ2-7; D gene: TRBD1; CDR3 protein: CASSQKTGQSEQYF; CDR3 DNA: TGTGCCAGCTCACAAAAGACGGGACAGTCAGAGCAGTACTTC
V gene: TRBV5-6; CDR3 length: 13; clone size: -; J gene: TRBJ1-4; D gene: -; CDR3 protein: CASSLPDNGKLFF; CDR3 DNA: TGTGCCAGCAGCTTACCAGACAACGGAAAACTGTTTTTT
V gene: TRBV5-1; CDR3 length: 15; clone size: -; J gene: TRBJ2-7; D gene: -; CDR3 protein: CASSPGTLQGYEQYF; CDR3 DNA: TGCGCCAGCAGCCCCGGAACCCTTCAAGGCTACGAGCAGTACTTC
V gene: TRBV19; CDR3 length: 15; clone size: once; J gene: TRBJ1-6; D gene: -; CDR3 protein: CASSILIGGNSPLHF; CDR3 DNA: TGTGCCAGTAGTATTTTGATTGGGGGAAATTCACCCCTCCACTTT
V gene: TRBV19; CDR3 length: 14; clone size: few; J gene: TRBJ1-1; D gene: TRBD1; CDR3 protein: CASSADRVNTEAFF; CDR3 DNA: TGTGCCAGTAGTGCCGACAGGGTGAACACTGAAGCTTTCTTT
V gene: TRBV4-1; CDR3 length: 14; clone size: -; J gene: TRBJ1-1; D gene: TRBD1; CDR3 protein: CASSQAGTGTEAFF; CDR3 DNA: TGCGCCAGCAGCCAAGCCGGGACAGGGACTGAAGCTTTCTTT
V gene: TRBV7-9; CDR3 length: 12; clone size: few; J gene: TRBJ2-7; D gene: -; CDR3 protein: CASGAGTYEQYF; CDR3 DNA: TGTGCCAGCGGTGCTGGGACCTACGAGCAGTACTTC
V gene: TRBV19; CDR3 length: 14; clone size: -; J gene: TRBJ2-1; D gene: TRBD1; CDR3 protein: CASNPTGWRNEQFF; CDR3 DNA: TGTGCCAGTAATCCGACAGGGTGGAGGAATGAGCAGTTCTTC
V gene: TRBV19; CDR3 length: 15; clone size: -; J gene: TRBJ1-5; D gene: TRBD1; CDR3 protein: CASSMWGQVNQPQHF; CDR3 DNA: TGTGCCAGTAGTATGTGGGGACAGGTCAATCAGCCCCAGCATTTT
V gene: TRBV7-9; CDR3 length: 18; clone size: -; J gene: TRBJ1-2; D gene: -; CDR3 protein: CASSLGFFGQNPSMGYTF; CDR3 DNA: TGTGCCAGCAGCTTAGGGTTTTTTGGACAGAACCCCTCAATGGGCTACACCTTC
V gene: TRBV5-8; CDR3 length: 14; clone size: -; J gene: TRBJ2-2; D gene: -; CDR3 protein: CASSLTANTGELFF; CDR3 DNA: TGTGCCAGCAGCTTGACAGCGAACACCGGGGAGCTGTTTTTT
V gene: TRBV19; CDR3 length: 12; clone size: -; J gene: TRBJ1-2; D gene: -; CDR3 protein: CASSHWQFSYTF; CDR3 DNA: TGTGCCAGTAGTCACTGGCAATTTAGCTACACCTTC
V gene: TRBV2; CDR3 length: 12; clone size: -; J gene: TRBJ2-4; D gene: -; CDR3 protein: CASSEGTSFQYF; CDR3 DNA: TGTGCCAGCAGTGAGGGCACCTCCTTTCAGTACTTC
V gene: TRBV5-1; CDR3 length: 14; clone size: -; J gene: TRBJ2-7; D gene: -; CDR3 protein: CASSLGGREYEQYF; CDR3 DNA: TGCGCCAGCAGCTTGGGGGGACGAGAGTACGAGCAGTACTTC
V gene: TRBV7-9; CDR3 length: 15; clone size: -; J gene: TRBJ2-2; D gene: TRBD1; CDR3 protein: CASSLRTGWTGELFF; CDR3 DNA: TGTGCCAGCAGCCTCAGGACAGGGTGGACCGGGGAGCTGTTTTTT
V gene: TRBV7-9; CDR3 length: 16; clone size: -; J gene: TRBJ2-6; D gene: -; CDR3 protein: CASSLESGPGANVLTF; CDR3 DNA: TGTGCCAGCAGCTTAGAAAGTGGCCCTGGGGCCAACGTCCTGACTTTC
V gene: TRBV30; CDR3 length: 13; clone size: -; J gene: TRBJ1-5; D gene: -; CDR3 protein: CAWSLGRYQPQHF; CDR3 DNA: TGTGCCTGGAGCCTAGGGAGGTATCAGCCCCAGCATTTT
V gene: TRBV14; CDR3 length: 13; clone size: -; J gene: TRBJ1-6; D gene: -; CDR3 protein: CASSQEGHSPLHF; CDR3 DNA: TGTGCCAGCAGCCAAGAAGGACATTCACCCCTCCACTTT
V gene: TRBV9; CDR3 length: 16; clone size: -; J gene: TRBJ1-4; D gene: -; CDR3 protein: CASSVDLQETNEKLFF; CDR3 DNA: TGTGCCAGCAGCGTGGACCTACAAGAAACTAATGAAAAACTGTTTTTT
V gene: TRBV5-1; CDR3 length: 13; clone size: -; J gene: TRBJ1-1; D gene: -; CDR3 protein: CASSLVGRPEAFF; CDR3 DNA: TGCGCCAGCAGCTTGGTAGGCAGACCTGAAGCTTTCTTT